This T cell receptor (beta chain) was observed in a study of a mutant IDH1 vaccine in newly diagnosed glioma. Trimming took 4 bases from V and 2 from J, leaving 9 bases between them. The CDR3 spans 12 residues. The germline gives CDR1 GTSNPN, CDR2 SVGIG (reference sequence). Described time point: week 35, safety follow-up. Doses comprised 300 ug of mutant IDH1 20-mer peptide each, plus topical imiquimod. The method was immunoSEQ multiplex PCR; TCRdb's version includes in-frame clones alone and lacks a portion of them. Of roughly 51,000 clones listed, around four fifths were seen once; the top ten hold approximately 6.8%. As for this clone: Its cognate antigen is unknown.

This receptor was identified in a man aged 35 to 55 with glioma. This chain uses TRBV30 with TRBJ2-7; D uncertain. The sequences come from PBMCs, collected from a glioma patient whose treatment included an IDH1 peptide vaccine. This CDR3 is CAWTMGTYEQYF. The CDR3, as DNA: TGTGCCTGGACCATGGGAACCTACGAGCAGTACTTC. Together with reference TRBV30 and TRBJ2-7, the CDR3 gives the full variable domain: SQTIHQWPATLVQPVGSPLSLECTVEGTSNPNLYWYRQAAGRGLQLLFYSVGIGQISSEVPQNLSASRPQDRQFILSSKKLLLSDSGFYLCAWTMGTYEQYFGPGTRLTVT.